The rows below give T cell receptor beta chains drawn from one sample of a study of cytomegalovirus exposure and HLA in healthy donors. Libraries were prepared by immunoSEQ multiplex PCR; TCRdb keeps only in-frame clonotypes and omits some of them. This sample has 200,000 or so clones, with 70% to 80% found just once. The material sequenced was PBMCs. These receptors were obtained from a male donor in good health and CMV-seropositive. Both conserved end residues are part of each CDR3. Each record gives: V gene, J gene, D gene, clone size, CDR3 DNA, CDR3 protein. A D gene is named only where the DNA matches it firmly. Expanded clones get a size class; other rows say once, few or many, or leave the size out.

TRBV27	TRBJ1-2	TRBD1	.	TGTGCCAGCAGTTTTGGCGACAGGGTGACTGGCTACACCTTC	CASSFGDRVTGYTF
TRBV28	TRBJ2-1	TRBD2	.	TGTGCCAGCACCGGAACTAGCGGAGCCTACAATGAGCAGTTCTTC	CASTGTSGAYNEQFF
TRBV18	TRBJ2-1	.	.	TGTGCCAGCTCACCACCCAACAGCTACAATGAGCAGTTCTTC	CASSPPNSYNEQFF
TRBV7-2	TRBJ2-5	.	few	TGTGCCAGCAGCCAAACTCCCGGGCGGGTCCCGGGGACCCAGTACTTC	CASSQTPGRVPGTQYF
TRBV11-2	TRBJ2-2	TRBD1	.	TGTGCCAGCATATGGGACAGGGAGACCGGGGAGCTGTTTTTT	CASIWDRETGELFF
TRBV7-9	TRBJ1-1	.	.	TGTGCCAGCAGCTTAATCTCTTCGCGTGGCACTGAAGCTTTCTTT	CASSLISSRGTEAFF
TRBV2	TRBJ1-1	.	.	TGTGCCAGTCGGAGCGTGAACACTGAAGCTTTCTTT	CASRSVNTEAFF
TRBV30	TRBJ2-7	.	.	TGTGCCCTGGCCTCGGGCTACGAGCAGTACTTC	CALASGYEQYF
TRBV29-1	TRBJ1-5	TRBD1	.	TGCAGCGTACGGACAGGGGGCAATCAGCCCCAGCATTTT	CSVRTGGNQPQHF
TRBV6-4	TRBJ2-3	.	.	TGTGCCAGCAGTGTGTCTAGAACAGATACGCAGTATTTT	CASSVSRTDTQYF
TRBV11-1	TRBJ2-7	TRBD2	.	TGTGCCAGCAGCTTAGAGGGCGGGAGAGCCAAGGGGCAGTACTTC	CASSLEGGRAKGQYF
TRBV5-4	TRBJ2-3	TRBD1	.	TGTGCCAGCAGCCTACAGGGGAGCCTAAGCACAGATACGCAGTATTTT	CASSLQGSLSTDTQYF
TRBV29-1	TRBJ1-5	.	few	TGCAGCGCAAGCAATGCGGATCAGCCCCAGCATTTT	CSASNADQPQHF
TRBV7-2	TRBJ2-7	.	.	TGTGCCAGCAGCGAGACAGGTAGCTCCTACGAGCAGTACTTC	CASSETGSSYEQYF
TRBV4-3	TRBJ2-2	TRBD1	.	TGCGCCAGCAGGAGGGGGCCGAACACCGGGGAGCTGTTTTTT	CASRRGPNTGELFF
TRBV6-5	TRBJ1-2	TRBD1	.	TGTGCCAGCAGTCTCCTCGGACAGGGATTAGGCTACACCTTC	CASSLLGQGLGYTF
TRBV4-3	TRBJ2-6	TRBD1	.	TGCGCCAGCAGCCCTAATTTAAACAGGGGGCCAATTCGGTCTGGGGCCAACGTCCTGACTTTC	CASSPNLNRGPIRSGANVLTF
TRBV7-8	TRBJ2-5	.	.	TGTGCCAGCACCCCAACTGGGACCCAGTACTTC	CASTPTGTQYF
TRBV28	TRBJ1-5	.	.	TGTGCCAGCAGTTCCCCGCCGGGGTCCCAGCCCCAGCATTTT	CASSSPPGSQPQHF
TRBV4-2	TRBJ2-5	TRBD2	.	TGTGCCAGCAGCCAAGGGGGCGGGGGGGCCCCAGAGACCCAGTACTTC	CASSQGGGGAPETQYF
TRBV5-5	TRBJ1-2	.	few	TGTGCCAGCAGCTTTGACCAGGCCTATGGCTACACCTTC	CASSFDQAYGYTF
TRBV2	TRBJ2-1	TRBD1	.	TGTGCCAGCAGAGGGACAGGGGGCAGTGAGCAGTTCTTC	CASRGTGGSEQFF
TRBV9	TRBJ2-1	.	few	TGTGCCAGCAGCCCTAGCTCCTACAATGAGCAGTTCTTC	CASSPSSYNEQFF
TRBV5-5	TRBJ2-5	TRBD1	.	TGTGCCAGCAGGCTGACAGGGGGTGAGACCCAGTACTTC	CASRLTGGETQYF
TRBV7-9	TRBJ2-7	TRBD2	.	TGTGCCAGCAGCTTAAATCAAGGCGGGGGTTTAACCTACGAGCAGTACTTC	CASSLNQGGGLTYEQYF
TRBV18	TRBJ1-2	.	.	TGTGCCAGCTCACTGAACCAGAACTCCGGCGGCTATGGCTACACCTTC	CASSLNQNSGGYGYTF
TRBV5-6	TRBJ1-2	.	.	TGTGCCAGCAGCTTTCAGGGATTGAACTATGGCTACACCTTC	CASSFQGLNYGYTF
TRBV27	TRBJ1-5	.	once	TGTGCCAGCGGCAGAGGGGCGGGGAAGAATCAGCCCCAGCATTTT	CASGRGAGKNQPQHF
TRBV5-1	TRBJ2-7	.	once	TGCGCCAGCAGCTCAATTTTCGGGTACGAGCAGTACTTC	CASSSIFGYEQYF
TRBV27	TRBJ1-1	.	once	TGTGCCAGCAGACCCGGTCTCAAAATGAACACTGAAGCTTTCTTT	CASRPGLKMNTEAFF
TRBV7-2	TRBJ2-1	TRBD2	.	TGTGCCAGCAGCCAAACCGGGGGGGCTCAAAATGAGCAGTTCTTC	CASSQTGGAQNEQFF
TRBV7-6	TRBJ1-4	TRBD1	.	TGTGCCAGCAGCGCTCAGCCCGGACAGGGGAATGAAAAACTGTTTTTT	CASSAQPGQGNEKLFF
TRBV12-5	TRBJ2-1	TRBD1	.	TGTGCTAGTGGCAAAGACAGGGCTACATACAATGAGCAGTTCTTC	CASGKDRATYNEQFF
TRBV4-2	TRBJ2-4	.	.	TGTGCCAGCAGCCAGGACACCGCCAAAAACATTCAGTACTTC	CASSQDTAKNIQYF
TRBV9	TRBJ2-3	TRBD2	once	TGTGCCAGCAGCGTATTGAGGCGGGAGGGCACAGATACGCAGTATTTT	CASSVLRREGTDTQYF
TRBV19	TRBJ2-1	.	.	TGTGCCAGTAGTATAGATCCCACTAGCCGCAATGAGCAGTTCTTC	CASSIDPTSRNEQFF
TRBV9	TRBJ2-1	.	.	TGTGCCAGCAGCGTAAAGGAGGGATCCTACAATGAGCAGTTCTTC	CASSVKEGSYNEQFF
TRBV28	TRBJ1-1	.	.	TGTGCCAGCAGTCTACCGGGACTTGAAGCTTTCTTT	CASSLPGLEAFF
TRBV12-5	TRBJ2-2	.	.	TGTGCTAGTGGTTTGGTACCAGAGGGAGGCGGGGAGCTGTTTTTT	CASGLVPEGGGELFF
TRBV7-2	TRBJ2-5	.	few	TGTGCCAGCAGCTTAGTAAAGACCCAGTACTTC	CASSLVKTQYF
TRBV5-5	TRBJ1-3	TRBD1	.	TGTGCCAGCAGGCGGACAGGGGCCACTAGCTCTGGAAACACCATATATTTT	CASRRTGATSSGNTIYF
TRBV7-9	TRBJ2-5	.	.	TGTGCCAGCAGCCCCCCTGGCCGCGGGATCCTGGAGACCCAGTACTTC	CASSPPGRGILETQYF
TRBV7-9	TRBJ1-2	.	.	TGTGCCAGCAGCTTAGAAATCGCGATCTATGGCTACACCTTC	CASSLEIAIYGYTF
TRBV28	TRBJ2-2	TRBD1	.	TGTGCCAGCAGTTTCGGGACAGGCGAACTAAACACCGGGGAGCTGTTTTTT	CASSFGTGELNTGELFF
TRBV18	TRBJ2-2	TRBD2	once	TGTGCCAGCTCACCACGAAGGGTGACTAGCGGGGGCAACACCGGGGAGCTGTTTTTT	CASSPRRVTSGGNTGELFF
TRBV13	TRBJ2-7	.	.	TGTGCCAGCAGCTTAGGTTGGGGCAGGAATAGCGAGCAGTACTTC	CASSLGWGRNSEQYF
TRBV18	TRBJ1-1	TRBD1	.	TGTGCCAGCTCAGCGACAGGGTGGGACACTGAAGCTTTCTTT	CASSATGWDTEAFF
TRBV5-7	TRBJ1-2	.	few	TGTGCCAGCAGCGGGGCTTATTATCGCTCCCCCTATGGCTACACCTTC	CASSGAYYRSPYGYTF
TRBV19	TRBJ1-6	.	.	TGTGCCAGTAGCGGACAGCAAAATTCACCCCTCCACTTT	CASSGQQNSPLHF
TRBV29-1	TRBJ2-3	TRBD2	.	TGCAGCGTTGAAATAGGGCTAGCGGGAGGTAATACGCAGTATTTT	CSVEIGLAGGNTQYF
TRBV9	TRBJ2-7	.	.	TGTGCCAGCAGCGTAGAGGGCGAGGGTTTCGGCGAGCAGTACTTC	CASSVEGEGFGEQYF
TRBV18	TRBJ1-5	TRBD1	.	TGTGCCAGCTCACAGGACAGGGACTCTACGCCCCAGCATTTT	CASSQDRDSTPQHF
TRBV19	TRBJ1-3	.	.	TGTGCCAGTAGTAGGGAGGGACTCTCTCCCTCTGGAAACACCATATATTTT	CASSREGLSPSGNTIYF
TRBV5-1	TRBJ2-1	TRBD2	.	TGCGCCAGCAGCTTGCGGAGCGGGGGGGCAAATGAGCAGTTCTTC	CASSLRSGGANEQFF
TRBV4-1	TRBJ1-1	.	.	TGCGCCAGCAGCCAAGGATTGGGCCGGGGGTTGGTCACTGAAGCTTTCTTT	CASSQGLGRGLVTEAFF
TRBV18	TRBJ1-5	.	.	TGTGCCAGCTCACCCAAGACTAATCAGCCCCAGCATTTT	CASSPKTNQPQHF
TRBV19	TRBJ1-1	.	.	TGTGCCAGTAGGATATGGAGCGAGAACACTGAAGCTTTCTTT	CASRIWSENTEAFF
TRBV7-2	TRBJ2-1	TRBD2	.	TGTGCCAGCAGCAAACTAGCGGGGTCGTTTGAGCAGTTCTTC	CASSKLAGSFEQFF
TRBV5-3	TRBJ1-6	.	once	TGTGCCAGAAGGATCCTGAGGCTCTATAATTCACCCCTCCACTTT	CARRILRLYNSPLHF
TRBV11-2	TRBJ2-7	TRBD1	.	TGTGCCAGCAGCTTAACGGAGACCGGGACAGGGTTTTACGAGCAGTACTTC	CASSLTETGTGFYEQYF